The 5 T cell receptor beta chains presented below share a single source sample, sequenced in a study of radiation and T cells in renal cell carcinoma. Time point here: blood 2 weeks post-SBRT. Treatment reported: 15 Gy SBRT to primary tumor, nephrectomy 4 weeks later. Using immunoSEQ multiplex PCR, the repertoire was profiled, and TCRdb retains in-frame clones only, with some absent. The data show roughly 140,000 clones, approximately 86% seen once. The starting material was blood, obtained from a patient whose treatment included radiotherapy and nephrectomy. All receptors come from a woman between 50 and 59 years old with renal cell carcinoma.

In DNA, the CDR3 is TGTGCCAGCAGCTTACAGGGAGTGCGGGAAAAACTGTTTTTT. This sequence encodes CASSLQGVREKLFF. The chain couples TRBV14 to TRBJ1-4; D may be TRBD1 (6 bases). CDR1 is SGHDN and CDR2 is FVKESK in the germline V gene. Between the trimmed V and J ends, which lost 5 bases and 8 bases, there was a span of 15 bases. CDR3 length: 14 amino acids.

The chain carries TRBV30 and TRBJ2-7; 8 nucleotides align to TRBD1. Trimming removed 4 bases from V and 0 bases from J; junction bases left unmatched: 8. CDR1 is GTSNPN and CDR2 is SVGIG in the germline V gene (reference sequence). The CDR3 has 15 amino acids. For the CDR3, the DNA is TGTGCCTGGACACGTGCACAGGGGGACTCCTACGAGCAGTACTTC. This translates into CAWTRAQGDSYEQYF.

The rearrangement uses TRBV7-2 and TRBJ1-5, with D uncertain. Trimming pared 2 bases from V and 1 base from J, leaving 6 bases between. CDR3 length: 14 residues. The germline V gene has CDR1 SGHTA and CDR2 FQGNSA. This CDR3 reads CASSLRMSNQPQHF. The CDR3, as DNA: TGTGCCAGCAGCTTAAGGATGAGCAATCAGCCCCAGCATTTT.

V usage is TRBV4-1 and J usage is TRBJ2-6, with D perhaps TRBD1 (5 bases). Germline CDR1 MGHRA, CDR2 YSYEKL. The CDR3 has 17 amino acids. V was cut by 2 bases and J by 0 bases, with 11 bases left in between. The CDR3 reads CASSQIFRDSGANVLTF. CDR3 nucleotides: TGCGCCAGCAGCCAAATATTCAGGGACTCTGGGGCCAACGTCCTGACTTTC.

CDR3 bases: TGTGCCAGCAGCCTCGTGGGGAGTATGAACACTGAAGCTTTCTTT. Amino acids: CASSLVGSMNTEAFF. J is TRBJ1-1 and V is TRBV9; D is unclear. V was cut by 4 bases and J by 0 bases, with 13 bases left in between. The CDR3 has 15 amino acids. CDR1 is SGDLS, CDR2 YYNGEE, per germline.